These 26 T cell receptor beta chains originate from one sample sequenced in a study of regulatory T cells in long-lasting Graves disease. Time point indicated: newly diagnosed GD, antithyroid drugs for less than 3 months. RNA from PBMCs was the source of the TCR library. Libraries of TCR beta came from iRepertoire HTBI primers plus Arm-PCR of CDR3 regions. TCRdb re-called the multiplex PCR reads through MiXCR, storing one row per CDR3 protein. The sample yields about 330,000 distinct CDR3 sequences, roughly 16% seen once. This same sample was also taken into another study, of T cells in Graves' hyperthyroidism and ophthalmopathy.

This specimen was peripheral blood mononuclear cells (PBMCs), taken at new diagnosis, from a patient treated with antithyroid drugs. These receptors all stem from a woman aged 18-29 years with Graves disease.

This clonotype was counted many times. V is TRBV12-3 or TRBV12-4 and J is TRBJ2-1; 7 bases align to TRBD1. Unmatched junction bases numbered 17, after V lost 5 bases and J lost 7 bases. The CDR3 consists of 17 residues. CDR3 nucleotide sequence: TGTGCCAGCAGTACCAGAACAGGGGCCGAATCTCGGAATGAGCAGTTCTTC. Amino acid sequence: CASSTRTGAESRNEQFF.

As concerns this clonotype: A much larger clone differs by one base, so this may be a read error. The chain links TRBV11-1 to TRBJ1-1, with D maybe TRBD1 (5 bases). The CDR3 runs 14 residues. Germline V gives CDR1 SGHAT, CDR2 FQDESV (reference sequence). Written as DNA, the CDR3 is TGTGCCAGCAGCTTCGGACATAGGAACACTGAAGCTCTCTTT. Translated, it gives CASSFGHRNTEALF.

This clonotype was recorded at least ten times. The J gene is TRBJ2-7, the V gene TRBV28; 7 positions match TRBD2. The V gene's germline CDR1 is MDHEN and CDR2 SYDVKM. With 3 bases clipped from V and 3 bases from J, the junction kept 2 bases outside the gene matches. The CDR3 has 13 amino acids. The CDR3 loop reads CASSLGGDYEQYF. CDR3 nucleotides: TGTGCCAGCAGTTTGGGAGGGGACTACGAGCAGTACTTC.

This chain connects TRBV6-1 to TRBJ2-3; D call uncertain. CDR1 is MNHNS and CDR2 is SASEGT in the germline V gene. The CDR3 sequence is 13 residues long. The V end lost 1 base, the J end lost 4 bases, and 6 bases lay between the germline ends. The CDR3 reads CASSEVFADTQYF. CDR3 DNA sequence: TGTGCCAGCAGTGAAGTTTTTGCAGATACGCAGTATTTT.

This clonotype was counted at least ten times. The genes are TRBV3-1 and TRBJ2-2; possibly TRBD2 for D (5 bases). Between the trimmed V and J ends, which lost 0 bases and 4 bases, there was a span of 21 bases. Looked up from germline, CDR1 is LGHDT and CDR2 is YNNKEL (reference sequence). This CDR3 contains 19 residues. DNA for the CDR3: TGTGCCAGCAGCCAAGAGGATCCCTGGGCTAGCCGAATCACCGGGGAGCTGTTTTTT. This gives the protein CASSQEDPWASRITGELFF.

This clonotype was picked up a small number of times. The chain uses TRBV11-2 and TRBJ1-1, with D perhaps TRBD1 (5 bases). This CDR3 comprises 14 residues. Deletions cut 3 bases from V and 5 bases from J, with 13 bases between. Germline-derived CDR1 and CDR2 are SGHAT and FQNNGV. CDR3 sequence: CASSFGGLVTEAFF. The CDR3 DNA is TGTGCCAGCAGCTTTGGGGGATTAGTAACTGAAGCTTTCTTT.

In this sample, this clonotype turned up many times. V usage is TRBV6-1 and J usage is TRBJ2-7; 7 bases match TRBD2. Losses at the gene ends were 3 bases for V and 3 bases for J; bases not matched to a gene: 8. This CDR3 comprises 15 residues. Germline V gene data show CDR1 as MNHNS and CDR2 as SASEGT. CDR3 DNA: TGTGCCAGCAGTGACGAGGCTAGCGGCTTCTACGAGCAGTACTTC. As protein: CASSDEASGFYEQYF.

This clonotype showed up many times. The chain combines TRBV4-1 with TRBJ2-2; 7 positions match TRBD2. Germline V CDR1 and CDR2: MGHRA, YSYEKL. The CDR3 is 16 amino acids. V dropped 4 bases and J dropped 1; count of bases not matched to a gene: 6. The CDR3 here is CASSPWGGGNTGELFF. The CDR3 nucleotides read TGCGCCAGCAGCCCGTGGGGGGGAGGGAACACCGGGGAGCTGTTTTTT.

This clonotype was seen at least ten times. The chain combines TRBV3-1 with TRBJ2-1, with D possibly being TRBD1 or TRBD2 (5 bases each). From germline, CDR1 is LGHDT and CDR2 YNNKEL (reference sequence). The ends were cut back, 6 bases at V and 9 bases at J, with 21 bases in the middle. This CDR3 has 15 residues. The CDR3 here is CASSPGTNLIGEQFF. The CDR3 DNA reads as TGTGCCAGCAGTCCCGGGACGAACCTAATCGGTGAGCAGTTCTTC.

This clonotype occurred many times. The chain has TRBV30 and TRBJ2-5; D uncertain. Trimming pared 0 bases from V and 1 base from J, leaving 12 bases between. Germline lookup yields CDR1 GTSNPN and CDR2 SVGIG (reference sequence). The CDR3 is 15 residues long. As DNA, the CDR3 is TGTGCCTGGAGTGTATGGAGCGACATCCAAGAGACCCAGTACTTC. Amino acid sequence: CAWSVWSDIQETQYF.

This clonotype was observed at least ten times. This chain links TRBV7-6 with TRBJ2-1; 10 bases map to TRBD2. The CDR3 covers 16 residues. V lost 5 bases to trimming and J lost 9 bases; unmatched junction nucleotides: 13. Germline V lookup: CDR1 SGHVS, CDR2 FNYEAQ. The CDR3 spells CASSPAWTSGNGEQFF. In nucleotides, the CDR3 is TGTGCCAGCAGCCCCGCCTGGACTAGCGGAAACGGTGAGCAGTTCTTC.

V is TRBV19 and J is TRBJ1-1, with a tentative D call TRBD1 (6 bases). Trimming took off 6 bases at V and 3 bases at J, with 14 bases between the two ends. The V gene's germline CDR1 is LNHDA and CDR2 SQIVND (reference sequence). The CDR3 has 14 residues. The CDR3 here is CASRKRGAYTEAFF. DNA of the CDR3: TGTGCCAGTAGGAAGAGGGGGGCGTACACTGAAGCTTTCTTT.

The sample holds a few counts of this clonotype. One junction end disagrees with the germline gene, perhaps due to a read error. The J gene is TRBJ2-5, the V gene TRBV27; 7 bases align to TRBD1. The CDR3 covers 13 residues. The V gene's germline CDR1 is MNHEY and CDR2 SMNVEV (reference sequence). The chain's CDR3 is CTSSLGRGETQYF. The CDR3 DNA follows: TGTACCAGCAGTTTGGGCAGGGGGGAGACCCAGTACTTC.

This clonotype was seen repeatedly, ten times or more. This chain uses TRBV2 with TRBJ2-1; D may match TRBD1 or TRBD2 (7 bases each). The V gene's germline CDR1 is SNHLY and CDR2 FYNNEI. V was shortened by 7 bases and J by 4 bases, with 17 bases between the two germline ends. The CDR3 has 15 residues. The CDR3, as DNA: TGTGCCAGCATTGGGGGGGACAGTCTGTACAATGAGCAGTTCTTC. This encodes CASIGGDSLYNEQFF.

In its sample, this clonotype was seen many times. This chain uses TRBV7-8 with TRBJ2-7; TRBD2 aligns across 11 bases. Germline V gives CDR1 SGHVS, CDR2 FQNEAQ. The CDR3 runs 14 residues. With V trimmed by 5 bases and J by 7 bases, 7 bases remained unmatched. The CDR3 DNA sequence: TGTGCCAGCAGCATCTTAGCGGGAGGGGGAGAGCAGTACTTC. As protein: CASSILAGGGEQYF.

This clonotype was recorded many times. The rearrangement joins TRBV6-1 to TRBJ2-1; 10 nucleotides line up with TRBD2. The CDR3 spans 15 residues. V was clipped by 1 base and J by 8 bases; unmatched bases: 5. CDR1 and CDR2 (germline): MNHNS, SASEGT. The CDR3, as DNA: TGTGCCAGCAGTGAAGAAGCGGGGGGGCCCTATGAGCAGTTCTTC. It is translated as CASSEEAGGPYEQFF.

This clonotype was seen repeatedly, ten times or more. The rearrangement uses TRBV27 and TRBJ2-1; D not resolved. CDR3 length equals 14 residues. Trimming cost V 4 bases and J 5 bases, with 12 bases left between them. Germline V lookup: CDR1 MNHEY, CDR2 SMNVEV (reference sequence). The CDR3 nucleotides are TGTGCCAGCAGTTACACGGGCTTCGACAATGAGCAGTTCTTC. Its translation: CASSYTGFDNEQFF.

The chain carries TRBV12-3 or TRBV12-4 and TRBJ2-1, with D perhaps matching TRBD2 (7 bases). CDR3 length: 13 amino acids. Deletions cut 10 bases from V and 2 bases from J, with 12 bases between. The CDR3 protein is CATGGTPYNEQFF. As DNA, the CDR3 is TGTGCCACCGGGGGGACACCCTACAATGAGCAGTTCTTC.

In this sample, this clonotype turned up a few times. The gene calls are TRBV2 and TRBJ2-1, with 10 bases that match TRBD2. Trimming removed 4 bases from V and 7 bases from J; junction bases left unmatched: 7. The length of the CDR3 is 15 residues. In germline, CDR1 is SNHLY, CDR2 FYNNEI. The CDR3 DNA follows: TGTGCCAGCAGTGTTCCTAGCGGGAGTTCTAATGAGCAGTTCTTC. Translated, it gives CASSVPSGSSNEQFF.

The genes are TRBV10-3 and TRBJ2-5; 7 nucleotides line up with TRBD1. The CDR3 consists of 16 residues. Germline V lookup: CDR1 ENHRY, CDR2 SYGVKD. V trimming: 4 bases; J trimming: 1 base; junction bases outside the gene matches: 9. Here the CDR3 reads CAISVERRQGQETQYF. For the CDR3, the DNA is TGTGCCATCAGTGTCGAAAGAAGACAGGGCCAAGAGACCCAGTACTTC.

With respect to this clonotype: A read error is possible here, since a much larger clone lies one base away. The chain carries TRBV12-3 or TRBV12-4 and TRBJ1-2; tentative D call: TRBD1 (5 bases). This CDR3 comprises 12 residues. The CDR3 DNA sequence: TGTGCCAGCAGTTTGGGGGAGCATGGCTACATCTTC. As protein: CASSLGEHGYIF.

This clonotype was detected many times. This CDR3 is CASRLTGQGGDGQYF. The CDR3 bases are TGTGCCAGCAGGCTAACCGGACAGGGGGGCGACGGGCAGTACTTC. The chain uses TRBV28 and TRBJ2-7; 10 bases line up with TRBD1. The CDR3 has 15 residues. V lost 6 bases to trimming and J lost 9 bases; unmatched junction nucleotides: 14. Per the germline V gene, CDR1 is MDHEN and CDR2 is SYDVKM. Full variable domain (remainder filled in from reference TRBV28 and TRBJ2-7): DVKVTQSSRYLVKRTGEKVFLECVQDMDHENMFWYRQDPGLGLRLIYFSYDVKMKEKGDIPEGYSVSREKKERFSLILESASTNQTSMYLCASRLTGQGGDGQYFGPGTRLTVT.

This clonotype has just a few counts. The CDR3 spells CASSHWGLAVYNEQFF. CDR3 bases: TGTGCCAGCAGCCACTGGGGACTAGCGGTTTACAATGAGCAGTTCTTC. The chain combines TRBV14 with TRBJ2-1; 11 bases are a match to TRBD2. CDR1 and CDR2 from the germline V gene are SGHDN and FVKESK. Unmatched junction bases numbered 5, after V lost 3 bases and J lost 4 bases. CDR3 length: 16 amino acids.

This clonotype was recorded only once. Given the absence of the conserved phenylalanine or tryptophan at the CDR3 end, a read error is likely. CDR3 loop: CASSPFEGSAAEAFS. In nucleotides, the CDR3 is TGTGCCAGCTCACCTTTTGAAGGCAGTGCGGCTGAAGCTTTCTCT. The chain is built from TRBV18 and TRBJ1-1; D ambiguous. Trimming removed 3 bases at V and 6 bases at J, with 17 bases between. The CDR3 runs 15 residues. Looked up from germline, CDR1 is KGHSH and CDR2 is LQKENI.

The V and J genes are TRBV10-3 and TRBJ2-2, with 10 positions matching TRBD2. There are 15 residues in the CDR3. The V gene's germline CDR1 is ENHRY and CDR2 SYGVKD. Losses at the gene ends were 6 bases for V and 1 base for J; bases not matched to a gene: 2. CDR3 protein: CAIRGTSVNTGELFF. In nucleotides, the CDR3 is TGTGCCATCAGGGGGACTAGCGTGAACACCGGGGAGCTGTTTTTT.

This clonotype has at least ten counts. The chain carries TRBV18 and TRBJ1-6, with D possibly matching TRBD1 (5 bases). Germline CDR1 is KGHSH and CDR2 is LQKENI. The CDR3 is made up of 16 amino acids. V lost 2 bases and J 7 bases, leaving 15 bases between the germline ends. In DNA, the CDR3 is TGTGCCAGCTCACCAGAGCCAGGGAGTACGAATTCACCCCTCCACTTT. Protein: CASSPEPGSTNSPLHF. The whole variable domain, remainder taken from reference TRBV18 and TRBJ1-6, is NAGVMQNPRHLVRRRGQEARLRCSPMKGHSHVYWYRQLPEEGLKFMVYLQKENIIDESGMPKERFSAEFPKEGPSILRIQQVVRGDSAAYFCASSPEPGSTNSPLHFGNGTRLTVT.